The 2 T cell receptor beta chains below all came from one sample that was sequenced in a study of cytomegalovirus exposure and HLA in healthy donors (TCRdb year 2017). Receptor libraries were prepared by the immunoSEQ multiplex PCR assay. For the multiplex PCR, a mixture combining 60 forward primers for TCR Vbeta segments and 13 reverse primers for TCR Jbeta segments was used. TCRdb retrieved this table from immuneACCESS and kept in-frame rearrangements only. Not all clones are present; in checked studies, unresolved V genes account for under half, and no reason is known for the remainder. The sample data list over 150,000 clones, and approximately 77% of these were observed just once. 3.7% of the sample is taken by the ten largest. Sample: PBMCs. The receptor source for this set is a man aged 25 to 45 in good health and CMV-seropositive.

The CDR3 nucleotides read TGTGCCAGCAGTGCTGAGACAACGAATGAGCAGTTCTTC. Translation: CASSAETTNEQFF. J is TRBJ2-1 and V is TRBV2, with D unresolved. The germline V and J ends were trimmed by 4 bases and 7 bases, with 11 bases remaining between them. CDR1 SNHLY and CDR2 FYNNEI come from the germline V gene. CDR3 length: 13 residues.

As for this clone: Sequence at one end of the junction differs from germline and may be a read error. The chain links TRBV10-1 to TRBJ1-2, with D uncertain. This CDR3 spans 11 amino acids. Per germline, CDR1 WNHNN and CDR2 SYGVQD (reference sequence). The CDR3 protein is CASSDPDILPF. The DNA of the CDR3 is TGCGCCAGCAGTGACCCCGACATCCTCCCATTC.